The clone carrying this TCR beta chain was seen once. Assay used: immunoSEQ multiplex PCR; TCRdb lists only in-frame clones, some missing. The table has 120,000 to 150,000 clones, approximately 85% seen once. This entry belongs to a study of blood T cell repertoires in COVID-19. V was pared by 1 base and J by 1 base, with 3 bases of the junction left unmatched. Germline lookup yields CDR1 SGHTA and CDR2 FQGNSA. The CDR3 length is 16 residues. This clonotype was obtained from a man aged 50-59 years with acute or convalescent COVID-19. The material sequenced was peripheral blood. The chain links TRBV7-2 to TRBJ2-3; 9 bases agree with TRBD1. The CDR3 region has the DNA TGTGCCAGCAGCTTAGTGGGACAGGGCGGCACAGATACGCAGTATTTT. Translated, it gives CASSLVGQGGTDTQYF. The variable domain in full, completed from reference TRBV7-2 and TRBJ2-3, reads GAGVSQSPSNKVTEKGKDVELRCDPISGHTALYWYRQSLGQGLEFLIYFQGNSAPDKSGLPSDRFSAERTGGSVSTLTIQRTQQEDSAVYLCASSLVGQGGTDTQYFGPGTRLTVL.